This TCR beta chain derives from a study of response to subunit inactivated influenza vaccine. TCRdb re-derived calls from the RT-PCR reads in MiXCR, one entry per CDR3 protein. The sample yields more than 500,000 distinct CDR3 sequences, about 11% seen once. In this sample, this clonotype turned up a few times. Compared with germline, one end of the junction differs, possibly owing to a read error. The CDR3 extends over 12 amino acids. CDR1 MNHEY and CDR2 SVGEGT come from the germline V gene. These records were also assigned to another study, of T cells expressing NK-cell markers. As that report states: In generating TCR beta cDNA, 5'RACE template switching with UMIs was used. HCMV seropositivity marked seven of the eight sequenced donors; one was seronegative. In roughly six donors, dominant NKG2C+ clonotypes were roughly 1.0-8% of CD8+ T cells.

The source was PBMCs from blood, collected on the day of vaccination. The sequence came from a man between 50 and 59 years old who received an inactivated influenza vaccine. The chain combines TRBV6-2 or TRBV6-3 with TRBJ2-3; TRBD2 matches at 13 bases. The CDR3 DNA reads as TGTGCCAGCAGTCTCGGGACTAGCGGGACCGCTTTT. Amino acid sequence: CASSLGTSGTAF.